The 32 T cell receptor beta chains presented below share a single source sample, sequenced in a study of brain T cells in children with intractable seizures. The protocol was immunoSEQ multiplex PCR, while the TCRdb copy is restricted to in-frame clones and leaves out a portion. The table has around 340,000 clones, about 93% seen once; the top ten hold around 6%. Specified time point: blood from clinic visit 5 months post-surgery; TSC patient then seizure free. Source: peripheral blood, taken 4 to 6 months after surgery. All receptors derive from a boy under two years old with tuberous sclerosis and intractable seizures.

This chain uses TRBV25-1 with TRBJ1-4, with D tentatively TRBD1 (5 bases). The CDR3 sequence is 16 residues long. V was clipped by 8 bases and J by 6 bases, with 22 bases between them. Germline V lookup: CDR1 MGHDK, CDR2 SYGVNS. CDR3 loop: CASAQPTVSLYEKLFF. The CDR3 DNA reads as TGTGCCAGCGCCCAACCGACAGTATCTCTTTATGAAAAACTGTTTTTT.

There are a few counts of this clone. This chain connects TRBV2 to TRBJ2-7; no definite D call. Germline V lookup: CDR1 SNHLY, CDR2 FYNNEI. Trimming took off 2 bases at V and 2 bases at J, with 7 bases between the two ends. This CDR3 contains 13 residues. The CDR3 loop is CASSERQTYEQYF. DNA of the CDR3: TGTGCCAGCAGTGAAAGGCAGACCTACGAGCAGTACTTC.

This chain links TRBV3-1 (or the pseudogene TRBV3-2) with TRBJ1-2; TRBD1 is a possible D gene (6 bases). The CDR3 length is 15 residues. Germline V lookup: CDR1 LGHDT, CDR2 YNNKEL (reference sequence). V shed 1 base and J shed 2 bases, with 11 bases lying between them. The CDR3 spells CASSQGATGNYGYTF. In nucleotides, the CDR3 is TGTGCCAGCAGCCAAGGTGCGACAGGCAACTATGGCTACACCTTC.

This chain uses TRBV30 with TRBJ1-1; TRBD1 is a possible D gene (6 bases). The CDR3 spans 13 residues. In germline, CDR1 is GTSNPN, CDR2 SVGIG (reference sequence). Trimming took 6 bases from V and 10 from J, leaving 21 bases between them. CDR3 bases: TGTGCCTGCCGCCAATGGGGGGCAGAGACAGCTTTCTTT. It codes for CACRQWGAETAFF.

Here the CDR3 reads CASSLTGRMAEETQYF. Written as DNA, the CDR3 is TGTGCCAGCAGCTTAACAGGACGCATGGCAGAAGAGACCCAGTACTTC. The V gene is TRBV13, the J gene TRBJ2-5; possible D gene TRBD1, 5 bases. Germline CDR1 and CDR2: PRHDT and FYEKMQ (reference sequence). Trimming took 2 bases from V and 3 from J, leaving 16 bases between them. This CDR3 has 16 amino acids. The whole variable domain, remainder taken from reference TRBV13 and TRBJ2-5, is AAGVIQSPRHLIKEKRETATLKCYPIPRHDTVYWYQQGPGQDPQFLISFYEKMQSDKGSIPDRFSAQQFSDYHSELNMSSLELGDSALYFCASSLTGRMAEETQYFGPGTRLLVL.

Concerning this clone: This CDR3 fails to terminate in the conserved phenylalanine or tryptophan, so it likely reflects a read error. The rearrangement links TRBV7-8 to TRBJ1-2; 8 bases are shared with TRBD1. CDR3 length: 17 amino acids. With V trimmed by 1 base and J by 2 bases, 9 bases remained unmatched. Germline CDR1 reads SGHVS; CDR2 reads FQNEAQ. Here the CDR3 DNA reads TGTGCCAGCAGCTTAGGGACAGGGATCAACTCGAACTATGGCTACACCCTC. Amino acids: CASSLGTGINSNYGYTL.

Written as DNA, the CDR3 is TGCGCCAGCAGCGGCAGGAGCGGACAAGAGACCCAGTACTTC. Its protein product is CASSGRSGQETQYF. The V gene is TRBV4-1, the J gene TRBJ2-5, with D possibly being TRBD2 (5 bases). The germline V gene has CDR1 MGHRA and CDR2 YSYEKL. The CDR3 spans 14 residues. With 5 bases removed from V and 2 bases from J, the gap between germline ends came to 12 bases.

The J gene is TRBJ2-1, the V gene TRBV27; TRBD2 might be the D (5 bases). The V end lost 4 bases, the J end lost 0 bases, and 13 bases lay between the germline ends. The V gene's germline CDR1 is MNHEY and CDR2 SMNVEV (reference sequence). The CDR3 is 16 residues long. CDR3 nucleotides: TGTGCCAGCAGTTCCCGAGCGGTGAGCTCCTACAATGAGCAGTTCTTC. Its protein is CASSSRAVSSYNEQFF.

The chain links TRBV3-1 (or the pseudogene TRBV3-2) to TRBJ2-5, with no clear D. Looked up from germline, CDR1 is LGHDT and CDR2 is YNNKEL (reference sequence). Trimming took 1 base from V and 7 from J, leaving 13 bases between them. CDR3 length: 14 residues. CDR3 residues: CASSQVVDGRTQYF. The CDR3 coding sequence is TGTGCCAGCAGCCAAGTGGTGGACGGGCGGACCCAGTACTTC.

The chain combines TRBV20-1 with TRBJ2-7, with D perhaps matching TRBD2 (5 bases). Trimming stripped 5 bases from V and 6 bases from J, with 11 bases between. Per germline, CDR1 DFQATT and CDR2 SNEGSKA (reference sequence). This CDR3 is 11 amino acids long. DNA of the CDR3: TGCAGTGCTGGTGGGAGTCGCGAGCAGTACTTC. The encoded protein is CSAGGSREQYF.

V gene TRBV10-3 combines with J gene TRBJ2-7; D not resolved. The CDR3 contains 12 residues. Trimming removed 8 bases at V and 3 bases at J, with 11 bases between. Germline-derived CDR1 and CDR2 are ENHRY and SYGVKD. The CDR3 nucleotides read TGTGCCATCGGGCCGGATGACTACGAGCAGTACTTC. It yields the protein CAIGPDDYEQYF.

The J gene is TRBJ2-1, the V gene TRBV28, with D perhaps assigned TRBD1 or TRBD2 (5 bases each). Trimming pared 7 bases from V and 0 bases from J, leaving 13 bases between. CDR1 and CDR2 from the germline V gene are MDHEN and SYDVKM. The CDR3 is 15 residues long. The CDR3 DNA is TGTGCCAGCACCCGGGGCGGAGGCTCCTACAATGAGCAGTTCTTC. It specifies CASTRGGGSYNEQFF.

J is TRBJ2-5 and V is TRBV30; D gene uncertain. Trimming pared 2 bases from V and 4 bases from J, leaving 5 bases between. CDR1 is GTSNPN, CDR2 SVGIG, per germline (reference sequence). CDR3 length: 11 amino acids. The CDR3 protein is CAWSILETQYF. CDR3 nucleotides: TGTGCCTGGAGTATTTTAGAGACCCAGTACTTC.

This chain joins TRBV5-6 and TRBJ1-3; 8 positions agree with TRBD1. This CDR3 contains 14 residues. Germline V gives CDR1 SGHDT, CDR2 YYEEEE. The trim removed 2 bases at V and 4 bases at J, leaving 2 bases unmatched. The CDR3 DNA follows: TGTGCCAGCAGCTTTCAGGGGGCCGGAAACACCATATATTTT. Its protein product is CASSFQGAGNTIYF.

This clone was seen just once. V gene TRBV10-3 combines with J gene TRBJ1-1, with D unresolved. Germline values: CDR1 ENHRY, CDR2 SYGVKD. The CDR3 consists of 15 residues. Deletions cut 2 bases from V and 5 bases from J, with 15 bases between. The CDR3 DNA reads as TGTGCCATCAGTGAGCCGAAGGGTGAGGGAACTGAAGCTTTCTTT. The encoded protein is CAISEPKGEGTEAFF.

The CDR3 loop is CASSLVGGLAGGLEQFF. The CDR3 DNA reads as TGTGCCAGCAGCTTGGTCGGTGGACTAGCGGGGGGGCTCGAGCAGTTCTTC. V and J are TRBV5-8 and TRBJ2-1; 15 bases are a match to TRBD2. Germline CDR1 is SGHTS and CDR2 is YDEGEE. This CDR3 contains 17 residues. J was trimmed by 10 bases and V by 0 bases; bases with no gene match: 8.

This chain joins TRBV4-1 and TRBJ2-1; the D is unclear. Germline assignment: CDR1 MGHRA and CDR2 YSYEKL. Between the trimmed V and J ends, which lost 1 base and 2 bases, there was a span of 6 bases. The CDR3 extends over 14 amino acids. The CDR3 is CASSQGAAYNEQFF. DNA for the CDR3: TGCGCCAGCAGCCAAGGGGCGGCCTACAATGAGCAGTTCTTC.

The rearrangement uses TRBV7-9 and TRBJ1-2; TRBD1 is a possible D gene (5 bases). This CDR3 contains 14 residues. From germline, CDR1 is SEHNR and CDR2 FQNEAQ (reference sequence). Trimming took off 0 bases at V and 8 bases at J, with 13 bases between the two ends. This CDR3 reads CASSLAEGSGGYTF. As DNA, the CDR3 is TGTGCCAGCAGCTTAGCGGAGGGGTCGGGCGGCTACACCTTC.

The rearrangement links TRBV6-5 to TRBJ2-1; no clear D. Per the germline V gene, CDR1 is MNHEY and CDR2 is SVGAGI. The V end lost 2 bases, the J end lost 8 bases, and 10 bases lay between the germline ends. The CDR3 extends over 13 amino acids. Here the CDR3 DNA reads TGTGCCAGCAGTTACCTGGGGTTGGATGAGCAGTTCTTC. It is translated as CASSYLGLDEQFF.

This chain links TRBV3-1 (or the pseudogene TRBV3-2) with TRBJ2-5; TRBD1 matches at 11 bases. The germline V gene encodes CDR1 LGHDT and CDR2 YNNKEL (reference sequence). V gave up 3 bases and J gave up 4 bases; unmatched junction bases: 22. This CDR3 has 21 residues. The CDR3 region has the DNA TGTGCCAGCAGCCAGGACGCTCCTTATATGTCCGGGACAGGGGGTGTAGAGACCCAGTACTTC. Its protein product is CASSQDAPYMSGTGGVETQYF.

J is TRBJ1-6 and V is TRBV5-1; the match to TRBD1 covers 10 bases. The germline CDR1 and CDR2 sequences are SGHRS and YFSETQ. V gave up 3 bases and J gave up 6 bases; unmatched junction bases: 3. This CDR3 has 15 amino acids. The CDR3 reads CASSSGQGVNSPLHF. In DNA form, the CDR3 reads TGCGCCAGCAGCTCCGGACAGGGGGTTAATTCACCCCTCCACTTT.

The genes are TRBV6-6 and TRBJ2-5; 7 positions match TRBD1. The germline CDR1 and CDR2 sequences are MNHNY and SVGAGI (reference sequence). V dropped 5 bases and J dropped 1; count of bases not matched to a gene: 7. This CDR3 contains 15 residues. The CDR3 sequence: CASSRQGSGQETQYF. The DNA of the CDR3 is TGTGCCAGCAGTCGACAGGGTTCAGGCCAAGAGACCCAGTACTTC.

The rearrangement uses TRBV23-1 and TRBJ2-2, with D perhaps TRBD2 (6 bases). TRBV23-1 is placed among ORFs of uncertain function. V lost 11 bases, J lost 1 base, and 14 bases lay in between. The CDR3 runs 14 residues. CDR3 DNA: TGCGCCCCGGCGGGGCGGGAGAACACCGGGGAGCTGTTTTTT. Translated: CAPAGRENTGELFF.

The chain has TRBV6-5 and TRBJ2-3, with 7 bases identical to TRBD2. CDR3 length: 15 amino acids. CDR1 and CDR2 from the germline V gene are MNHEY and SVGAGI. The trim removed 7 bases at V and 3 bases at J, leaving 10 bases unmatched. The CDR3 nucleotides are TGTGCCAGCAAGGTCAATAGCGGGTTTACAGATACGCAGTATTTT. Translated: CASKVNSGFTDTQYF.

The genes are TRBV5-4 and TRBJ1-3; D gene unclear. V shed 2 bases and J shed 4 bases, with 16 bases lying between them. The CDR3 sequence is 16 residues long. Germline values: CDR1 SGHNT, CDR2 YYREEE (reference sequence). The CDR3 loop is CASSFTGRARGNTIYF. CDR3 bases: TGTGCCAGCAGCTTCACCGGCCGGGCTCGGGGAAACACCATATATTTT.

The chain recombines TRBV7-9 with TRBJ2-4; 7 bases line up with TRBD1. From germline, CDR1 is SEHNR and CDR2 FQNEAQ (reference sequence). The CDR3 runs 16 residues. Losses at the gene ends were 5 bases for V and 7 bases for J; bases not matched to a gene: 14. This CDR3 is CASSPFSPGTENIQYF. CDR3 DNA: TGTGCCAGCAGCCCCTTTTCCCCCGGGACAGAGAACATTCAGTACTTC.

The chain couples TRBV9 to TRBJ2-7; a possible D gene is TRBD2 (5 bases). V lost 0 bases to trimming and J lost 6 bases, with 13 bases between them. CDR1 and CDR2 from the germline V gene are SGDLS and YYNGEE. CDR3 length: 14 amino acids. The CDR3 sequence is CASSVGGTSFEQYF. The CDR3 nucleotides are TGTGCCAGCAGCGTAGGGGGAACTAGTTTCGAGCAGTACTTC.

Notes on this clone: The junction and the germline gene differ at one end; a read error may be behind it. The J gene is TRBJ1-3, the V gene TRBV5-4; TRBD1 is a possible D gene (5 bases). CDR3 size: 12 residues. Looked up from germline, CDR1 is SGHNT and CDR2 is YYREEE (reference sequence). CDR3 sequence reads: CASSLGYDSLEF. The DNA of the CDR3 is TGTGCCAGCAGCTTGGGTTACGACAGCCTCGAATTT.

This chain uses TRBV9 with TRBJ2-3, with D maybe TRBD2 (5 bases). The germline gives CDR1 SGDLS, CDR2 YYNGEE. V lost 4 bases, J lost 0 bases, and 12 bases lay in between. CDR3 length equals 15 residues. Written as DNA, the CDR3 is TGTGCCAGCAGCTCCACGACGGGAAGCACAGATACGCAGTATTTT. Its protein is CASSSTTGSTDTQYF.

In this sample, this clone turned up once. This chain joins TRBV7-9 and TRBJ1-4; the D is unclear. V was cut by 7 bases and J by 13 bases, with 19 bases left in between. This CDR3 spans 13 amino acids. Germline V gives CDR1 SEHNR, CDR2 FQNEAQ (reference sequence). The CDR3 coding sequence is TGTGCCAGCACCTCCTTAGGGCCTGAAGGACTGTTTTTT. Translating it yields CASTSLGPEGLFF.

The rearrangement links TRBV5-4 to TRBJ2-2; 7 nucleotides line up with TRBD1. V trimming: 2 bases; J trimming: 2 bases; junction bases outside the gene matches: 9. Germline-derived CDR1 and CDR2 are SGHNT and YYREEE (reference sequence). The CDR3 covers 17 residues. The CDR3 region is CASSFGVGQINTGELFF. CDR3 coding DNA: TGTGCCAGCAGCTTCGGGGTGGGACAGATTAACACCGGGGAGCTGTTTTTT.

The gene calls are TRBV11-3 and TRBJ2-2, with D perhaps TRBD2 (5 bases). The germline V and J ends were trimmed by 1 base and 4 bases, with 7 bases remaining between them. Germline CDR1 is SGHNT and CDR2 is YENEEA. The CDR3 length is 14 residues. CDR3 sequence (DNA): TGTGCCAGCAGCTTAGCAGCGGCCACCGGGGAGCTGTTTTTT. It encodes CASSLAAATGELFF.